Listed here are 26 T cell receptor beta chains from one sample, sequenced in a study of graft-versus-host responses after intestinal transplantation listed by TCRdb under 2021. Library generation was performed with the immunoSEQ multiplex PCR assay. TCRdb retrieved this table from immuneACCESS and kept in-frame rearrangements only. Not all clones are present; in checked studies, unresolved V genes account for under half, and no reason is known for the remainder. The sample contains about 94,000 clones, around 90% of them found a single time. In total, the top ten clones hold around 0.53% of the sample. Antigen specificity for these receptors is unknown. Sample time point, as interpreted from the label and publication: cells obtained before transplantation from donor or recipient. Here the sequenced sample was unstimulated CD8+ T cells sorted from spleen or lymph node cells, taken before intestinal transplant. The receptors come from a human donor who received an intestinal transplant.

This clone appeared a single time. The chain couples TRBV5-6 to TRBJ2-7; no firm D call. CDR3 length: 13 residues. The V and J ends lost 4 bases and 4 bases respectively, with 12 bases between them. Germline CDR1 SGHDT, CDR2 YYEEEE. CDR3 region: CASSQLGVYEQYF. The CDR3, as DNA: TGTGCCAGCAGCCAACTGGGCGTTTACGAGCAGTACTTC.

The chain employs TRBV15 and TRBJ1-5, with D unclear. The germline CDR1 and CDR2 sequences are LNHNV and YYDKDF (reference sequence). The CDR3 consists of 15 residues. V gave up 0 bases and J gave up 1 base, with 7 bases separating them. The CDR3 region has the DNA TGTGCCACCAGCAGAGAGGGCACCAGCAATCAGCCCCAGCATTTT. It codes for CATSREGTSNQPQHF. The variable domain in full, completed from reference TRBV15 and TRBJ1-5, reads DAMVIQNPRYQVTQFGKPVTLSCSQTLNHNVMYWYQQKSSQAPKLLFHYYDKDFNNEADTPDNFQSRRPNTSFCFLDIRSPGLGDTAMYLCATSREGTSNQPQHFGDGTRLSIL.

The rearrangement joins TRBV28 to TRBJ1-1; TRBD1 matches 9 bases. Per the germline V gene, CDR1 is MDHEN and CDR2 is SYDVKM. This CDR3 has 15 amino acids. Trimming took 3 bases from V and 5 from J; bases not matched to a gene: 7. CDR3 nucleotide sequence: TGTGCCAGCAGTTTTCCGGGACAGGGACGGACTGAAGCTTTCTTT. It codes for CASSFPGQGRTEAFF.

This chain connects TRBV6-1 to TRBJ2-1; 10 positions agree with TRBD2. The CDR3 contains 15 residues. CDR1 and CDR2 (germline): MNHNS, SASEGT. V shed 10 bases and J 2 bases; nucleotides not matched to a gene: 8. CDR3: CATMIGLAAYNEQFF. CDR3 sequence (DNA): TGTGCCACCATGATTGGACTAGCGGCCTACAATGAGCAGTTCTTC.

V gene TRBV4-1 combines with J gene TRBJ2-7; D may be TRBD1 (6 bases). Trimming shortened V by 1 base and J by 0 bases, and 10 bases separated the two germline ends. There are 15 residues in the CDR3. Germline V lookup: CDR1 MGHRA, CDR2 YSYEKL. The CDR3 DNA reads TGCGCCAGCAGCCAAGGATGGACAGCCTCCTACGAGCAGTACTTC. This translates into CASSQGWTASYEQYF.

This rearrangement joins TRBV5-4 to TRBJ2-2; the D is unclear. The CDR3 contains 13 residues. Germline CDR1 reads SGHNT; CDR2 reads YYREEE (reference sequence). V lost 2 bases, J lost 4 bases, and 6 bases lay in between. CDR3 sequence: CASSFLATGELFF. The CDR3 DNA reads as TGTGCCAGCAGCTTTTTAGCCACCGGGGAGCTGTTTTTT.

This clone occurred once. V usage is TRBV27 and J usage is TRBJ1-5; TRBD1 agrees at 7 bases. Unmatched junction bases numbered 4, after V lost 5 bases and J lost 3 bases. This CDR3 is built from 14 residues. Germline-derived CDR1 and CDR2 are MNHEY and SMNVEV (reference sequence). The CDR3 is CASSPQGYNQPQHF. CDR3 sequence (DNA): TGTGCCAGCAGTCCACAGGGGTACAATCAGCCCCAGCATTTT.

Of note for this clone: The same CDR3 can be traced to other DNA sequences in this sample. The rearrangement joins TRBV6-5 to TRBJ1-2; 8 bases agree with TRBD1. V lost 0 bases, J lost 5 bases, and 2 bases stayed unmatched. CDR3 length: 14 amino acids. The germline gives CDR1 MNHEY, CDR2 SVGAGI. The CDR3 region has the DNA TGTGCCAGCAGTTACTCGCAGGGGGCGTATGGCTACACCTTC. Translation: CASSYSQGAYGYTF.

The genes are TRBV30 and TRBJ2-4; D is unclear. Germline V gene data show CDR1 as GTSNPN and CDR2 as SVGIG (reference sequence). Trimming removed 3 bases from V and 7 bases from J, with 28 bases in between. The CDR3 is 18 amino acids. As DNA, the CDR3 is TGTGCCTGGAGCGCATTTCAAGTATATCCGTCCTTCGGGAACATTCAGTACTTC. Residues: CAWSAFQVYPSFGNIQYF.

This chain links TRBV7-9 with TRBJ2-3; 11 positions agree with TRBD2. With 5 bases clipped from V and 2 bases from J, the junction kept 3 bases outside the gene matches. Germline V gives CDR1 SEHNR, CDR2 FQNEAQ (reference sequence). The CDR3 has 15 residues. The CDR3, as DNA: TGTGCCAGCAGCCAGACTAGCGGGGACACAGATACGCAGTATTTT. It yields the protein CASSQTSGDTDTQYF.

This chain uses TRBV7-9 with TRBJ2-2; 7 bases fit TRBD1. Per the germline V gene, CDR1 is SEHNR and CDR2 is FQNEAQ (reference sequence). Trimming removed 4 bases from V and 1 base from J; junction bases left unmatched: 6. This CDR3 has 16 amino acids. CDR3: CASSSWTGGNTGELFF. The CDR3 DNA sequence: TGTGCCAGCAGCTCCTGGACAGGTGGGAACACCGGGGAGCTGTTTTTT.

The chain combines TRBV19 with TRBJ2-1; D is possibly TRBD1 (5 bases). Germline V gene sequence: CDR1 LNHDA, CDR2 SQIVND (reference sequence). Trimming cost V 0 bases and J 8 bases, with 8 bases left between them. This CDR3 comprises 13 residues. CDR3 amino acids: CASSIDQGDEQFF. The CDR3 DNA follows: TGTGCCAGTAGTATAGATCAAGGGGATGAGCAGTTCTTC.

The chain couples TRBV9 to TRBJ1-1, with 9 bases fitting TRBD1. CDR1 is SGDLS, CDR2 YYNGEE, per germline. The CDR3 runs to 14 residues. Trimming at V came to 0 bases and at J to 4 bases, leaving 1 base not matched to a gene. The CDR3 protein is CASSVETGGTEAFF. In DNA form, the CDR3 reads TGTGCCAGCAGCGTAGAGACAGGGGGCACTGAAGCTTTCTTT.

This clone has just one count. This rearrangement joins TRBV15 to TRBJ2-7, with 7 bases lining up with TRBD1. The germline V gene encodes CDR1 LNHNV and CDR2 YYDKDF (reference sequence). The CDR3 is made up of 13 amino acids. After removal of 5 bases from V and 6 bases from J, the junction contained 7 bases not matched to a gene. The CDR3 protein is CATSGNDRAEQYF. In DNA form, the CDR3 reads TGTGCCACCAGCGGGAACGACAGGGCCGAGCAGTACTTC.

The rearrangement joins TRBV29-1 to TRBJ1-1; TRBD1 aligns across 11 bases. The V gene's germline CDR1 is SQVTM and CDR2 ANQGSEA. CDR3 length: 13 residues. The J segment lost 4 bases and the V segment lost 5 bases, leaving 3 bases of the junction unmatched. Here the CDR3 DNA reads TGCAGCGTTTCCGGGACAGGGGGCACTGAAGCTTTCTTT. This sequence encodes CSVSGTGGTEAFF.

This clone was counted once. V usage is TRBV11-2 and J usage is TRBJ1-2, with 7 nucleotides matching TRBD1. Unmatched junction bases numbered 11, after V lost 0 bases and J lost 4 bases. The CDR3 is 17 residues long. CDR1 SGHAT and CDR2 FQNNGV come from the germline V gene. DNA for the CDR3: TGTGCCAGCAGCTTAGATCGTGTACAGGGGCCTCTCTATGGCTACACCTTC. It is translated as CASSLDRVQGPLYGYTF.

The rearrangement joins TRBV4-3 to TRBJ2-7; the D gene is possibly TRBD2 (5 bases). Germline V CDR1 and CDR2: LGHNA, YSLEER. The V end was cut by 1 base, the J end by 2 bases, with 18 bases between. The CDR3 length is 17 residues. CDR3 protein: CASSQVYVTMQPYEQYF. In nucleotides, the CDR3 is TGCGCCAGCAGCCAAGTGTACGTGACTATGCAGCCCTACGAGCAGTACTTC.

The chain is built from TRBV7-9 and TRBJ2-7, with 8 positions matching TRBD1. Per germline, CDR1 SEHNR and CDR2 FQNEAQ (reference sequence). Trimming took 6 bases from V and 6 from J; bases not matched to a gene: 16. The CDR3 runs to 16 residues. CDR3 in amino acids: CASSSTGENGLGEQYF. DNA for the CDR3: TGTGCCAGCAGTTCGACAGGGGAGAACGGTCTGGGCGAGCAGTACTTC.

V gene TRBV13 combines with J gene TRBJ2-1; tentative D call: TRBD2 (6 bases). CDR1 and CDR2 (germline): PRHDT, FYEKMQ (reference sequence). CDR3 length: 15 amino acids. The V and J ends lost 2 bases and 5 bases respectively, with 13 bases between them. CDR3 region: CASSLTGEPNNEQFF. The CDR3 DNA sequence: TGTGCCAGCAGCTTAACGGGGGAACCTAACAATGAGCAGTTCTTC.

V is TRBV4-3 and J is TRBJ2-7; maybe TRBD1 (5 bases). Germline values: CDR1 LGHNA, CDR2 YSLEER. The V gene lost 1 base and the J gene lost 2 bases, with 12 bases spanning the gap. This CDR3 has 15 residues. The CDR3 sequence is CASSQGVQGTYEQYF. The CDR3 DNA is TGCGCCAGCAGCCAAGGTGTGCAGGGAACCTACGAGCAGTACTTC.

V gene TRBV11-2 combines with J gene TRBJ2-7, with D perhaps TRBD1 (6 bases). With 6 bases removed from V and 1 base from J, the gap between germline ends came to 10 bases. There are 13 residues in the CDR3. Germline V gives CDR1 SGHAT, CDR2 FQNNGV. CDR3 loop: CASSLGQSYEQYF. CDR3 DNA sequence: TGTGCCAGCAGTCTAGGACAGTCCTACGAGCAGTACTTC.

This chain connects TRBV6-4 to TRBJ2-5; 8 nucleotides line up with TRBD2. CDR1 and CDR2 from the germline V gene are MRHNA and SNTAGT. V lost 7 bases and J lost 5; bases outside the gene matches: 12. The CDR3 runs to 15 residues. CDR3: CASTGLARLEETQYF. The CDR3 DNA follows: TGTGCCAGCACTGGACTAGCCCGATTGGAGGAGACCCAGTACTTC.

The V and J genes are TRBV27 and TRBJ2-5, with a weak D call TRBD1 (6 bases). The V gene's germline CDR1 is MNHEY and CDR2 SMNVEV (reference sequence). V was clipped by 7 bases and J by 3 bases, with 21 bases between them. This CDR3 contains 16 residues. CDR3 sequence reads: CASTQPGERGEETQYF. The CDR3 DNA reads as TGTGCCAGCACACAGCCAGGGGAAAGGGGAGAAGAGACCCAGTACTTC.

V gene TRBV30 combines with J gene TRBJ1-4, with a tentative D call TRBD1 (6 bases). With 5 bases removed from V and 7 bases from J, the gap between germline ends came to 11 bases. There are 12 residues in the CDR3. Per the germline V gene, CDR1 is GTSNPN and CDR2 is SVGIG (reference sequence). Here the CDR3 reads CAWEGHFEKLFF. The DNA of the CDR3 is TGTGCCTGGGAGGGACATTTTGAAAAACTGTTTTTT. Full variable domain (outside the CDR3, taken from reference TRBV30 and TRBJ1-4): SQTIHQWPATLVQPVGSPLSLECTVEGTSNPNLYWYRQAAGRGLQLLFYSVGIGQISSEVPQNLSASRPQDRQFILSSKKLLLSDSGFYLCAWEGHFEKLFFGSGTQLSVL.

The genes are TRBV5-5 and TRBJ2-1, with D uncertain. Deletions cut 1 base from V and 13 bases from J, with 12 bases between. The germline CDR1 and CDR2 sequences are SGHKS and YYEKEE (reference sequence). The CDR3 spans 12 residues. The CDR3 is CASSLMHTDQFF. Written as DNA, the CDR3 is TGTGCCAGCAGCTTGATGCACACAGACCAGTTCTTC.

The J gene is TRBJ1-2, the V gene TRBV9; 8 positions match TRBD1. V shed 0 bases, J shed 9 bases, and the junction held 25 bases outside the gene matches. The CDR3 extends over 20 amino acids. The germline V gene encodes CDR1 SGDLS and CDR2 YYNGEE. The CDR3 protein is CASSVAMGPVAGQGVWSYTF. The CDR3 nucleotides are TGTGCCAGCAGCGTAGCCATGGGACCTGTTGCAGGACAGGGCGTTTGGAGCTACACCTTC.